This T cell receptor beta chain was captured by sequencing in a study of beta chain features in type 1 diabetes. On the study more broadly: In age, gender and cell yields, patients were similar to healthy donors. General study results and limits: Type 1 diabetes patients had TCRB CDR3s that were shorter (moderately but significantly so) in all four CD4+ subsets. The question of HLA type influencing TCRB rearrangement was one that remained unresolved here.

What was sequenced were expressed TCRB transcripts, since all of the isolated RNA had been reverse transcribed. TCRdb keeps only in-frame clones here, not all; method: immunoSEQ multiplex PCR. The table has around 180,000 clones, roughly an eighth seen once. Of note for this clone: Its antigen is undetermined.

Germline V gives CDR1 MDHEN, CDR2 SYDVKM. This CDR3 spans 12 amino acids. V gave up 6 bases and J gave up 8 bases, with 13 bases separating them. The sequence derives from a woman between 18 and 29 years old in good health. This rearrangement joins TRBV28 to TRBJ1-2; D is unresolved. What was sequenced was central memory CD4+ T cells from blood. CDR3: CASSTLRGGYTF. Written as DNA, the CDR3 is TGTGCCAGCAGCACCCTTCGGGGAGGCTACACCTTC.